The TCR beta chain described here comes from a study of CD8 T cells in ankylosing spondylitis. Each CDR3 protein gets one entry after TCRdb re-called the 5' RACE reads with MiXCR. The table records approximately 350,000 distinct CDR3 sequences, roughly 20% of them present only once. The clonotype was recovered from a male donor with ankylosing spondylitis or in good health (not recorded which). Sequenced input: blood, either unsorted or a sorted T cell fraction (not recorded which).

CDR3 sequence (DNA): TGTGCCAGCAGGTTGTCTGACTACAATGAGCAGTTCTTC. It is translated as CASRLSDYNEQFF. V usage is TRBV2 and J usage is TRBJ2-1, with unresolved D. Germline V gene data show CDR1 as SNHLY and CDR2 as FYNNEI. The V gene lost 6 bases and the J gene lost 3 bases, with 9 bases spanning the gap. CDR3 length: 13 amino acids.